This TCR beta chain appears in the sequencing data of a study of blood T cell repertoires in COVID-19 (dated by TCRdb to 2018 to 2020). About the study as a whole: Collaborator samples came from the United States, Italy and Spain and covered acute and convalescent phases of COVID-19. The material from the prospective study consisted of cDNA or gDNA derived from T cells, B-cell-depleted T cells, or PBMCs. Deeply sampled blood TCRbeta repertoires from subjects exposed to, actively infected with, or recovered from COVID-19 were included in the dataset. The repertoires were made available in a free public database intended to serve as a resource for research on the immune response to SARS-CoV-2. Samples came from the ongoing ImmuneRACE study (first 160 participants) plus 1,254 subjects from 6 global collaborators. The sample metadata nearly always contained a de-identified subject ID, COVID-19 status, age in years and sex. Where available, HLA class I and class II types were taken from metadata supplied by the sample provider and were not determined by assay-based typing.

Comments on this clone: Its antigen is still unknown. No much larger clone exists at a distance of one base, and base qualities are not known.

Its CDR3 holds 15 amino acids, cysteine through phenylalanine. The DNA shown is the 45-base CDR3, in frame from base 1. The germline V gene gives CDR1 as MNHNS and CDR2 as SASEGT. At the junction V is shortened by 2 bases and J by 6 bases, with 14 bases in between. Results the study describes overall, beyond this receptor: The quantity of clinical and demographic metadata differed by source and by participant and was supplied without curation.

The immunoSEQ Assay, a bias-controlled multiplex PCR, was used to amplify TCRbeta CDR3 regions from genomic DNA. The study's own analysis went as follows. The number of nucleated cells in each sample was estimated by amplification of reference gene primers within the assay. Sequence reads were collapsed and filtered to measure the absolute abundance of every unique TCRbeta CDR3 rearrangement. Productive Simpson clonality was computed per sample as the square root of Simpson's diversity index over productive rearrangements. This immuneACCESS table, as held by TCRdb, lists in-frame sequences with V and J called but not all clones. Of the missing ones, under half trace to an unresolved V gene in checked studies; the others have no known cause. V, J and clone size are taken as reported in that table, and D and trimming were inferred from the DNA itself. The sample includes more than 95,000 clones, with over 70% observed a single time. Jointly, the top ten make up about 6% of the sample.

The collaborating institutions used their own protocols to collect whole blood in K2EDTA tubes. For TCRbeta analysis, collaborator samples were shipped as frozen whole blood, as isolated PBMCs, or as DNA extracted from either sample type. The clonotype was recovered from a man aged 80 or over with active or convalescent COVID-19. Sequencing was carried out using peripheral blood. The V and J segments used are TRBV6-1 and TRBJ2-1; the D region possibly corresponds to TRBD1 (6 bases align). CDR3 reads: CASSESQGWGNEQFF. The nucleotides read TGTGCCAGCAGTGAATCACAGGGTTGGGGCAATGAGCAGTTCTTC.